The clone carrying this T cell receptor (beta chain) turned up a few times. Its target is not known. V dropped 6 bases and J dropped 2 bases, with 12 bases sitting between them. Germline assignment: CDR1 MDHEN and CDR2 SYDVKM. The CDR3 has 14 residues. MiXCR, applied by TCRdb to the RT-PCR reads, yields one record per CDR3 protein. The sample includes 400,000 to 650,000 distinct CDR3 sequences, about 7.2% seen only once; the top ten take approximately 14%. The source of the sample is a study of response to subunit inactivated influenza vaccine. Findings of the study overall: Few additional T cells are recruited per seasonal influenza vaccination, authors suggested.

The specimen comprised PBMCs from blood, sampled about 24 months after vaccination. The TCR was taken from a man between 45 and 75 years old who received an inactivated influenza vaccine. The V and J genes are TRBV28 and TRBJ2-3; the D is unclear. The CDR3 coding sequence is TGTGCCAGCAGGCCTCCCACTTACACAGATACGCAGTATTTT. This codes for CASRPPTYTDTQYF.